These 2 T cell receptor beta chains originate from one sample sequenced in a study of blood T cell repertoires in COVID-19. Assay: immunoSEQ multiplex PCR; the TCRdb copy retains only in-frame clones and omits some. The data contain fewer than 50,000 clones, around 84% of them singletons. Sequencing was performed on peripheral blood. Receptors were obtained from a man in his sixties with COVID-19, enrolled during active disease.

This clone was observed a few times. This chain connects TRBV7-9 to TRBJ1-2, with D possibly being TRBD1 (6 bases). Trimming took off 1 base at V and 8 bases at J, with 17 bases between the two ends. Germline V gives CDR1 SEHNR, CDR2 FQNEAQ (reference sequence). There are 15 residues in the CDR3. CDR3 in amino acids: CASSLGGQGGAGYTF. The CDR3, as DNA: TGTGCCAGCAGCTTAGGAGGACAAGGGGGTGCAGGCTACACCTTC. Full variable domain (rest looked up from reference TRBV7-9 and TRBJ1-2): DTGVSQNPRHKITKRGQNVTFRCDPISEHNRLYWYRQTLGQGPEFLTYFQNEAQLEKSRLLSDRFSAERPKGSFSTLEIQRTEQGDSAMYLCASSLGGQGGAGYTFGSGTRLTVV.

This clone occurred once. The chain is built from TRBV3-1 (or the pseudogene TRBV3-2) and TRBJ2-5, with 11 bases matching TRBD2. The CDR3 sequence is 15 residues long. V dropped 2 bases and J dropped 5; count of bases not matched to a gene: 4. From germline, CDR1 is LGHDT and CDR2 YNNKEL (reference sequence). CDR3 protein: CASSQYPSGGETQYF. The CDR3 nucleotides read TGTGCCAGCAGCCAATATCCTAGCGGGGGGGAGACCCAGTACTTC.